Below, 20 T cell receptor beta chains from the same sample are listed, as sequenced in a study of shared clonotypes between healthy human individuals (dated by TCRdb to the early 2020s). To prepare the library, the immunoSEQ multiplex PCR assay was applied. TCRdb limited this immuneACCESS table to in-frame rearrangements with V and J called. A share of clones is missing; checked studies link under half to unresolved V genes, and the rest is unexplained. The sample records about 1.1 million clones, roughly 74% of which are singletons. The ten largest clones represent more than 0.45% of the sample. Sequencing input: memory CD4+ T cells from PBMCs. This specimen's cell subset or site label, interpreted: CD45RA-negative fraction. Receptors were obtained from a man younger than 30 in good health. Some clones in this sample may be carry-over from other donors' samples.

This clone has just one count. This chain uses TRBV13 with TRBJ2-7, with D uncertain. Trimming took off 7 bases at V and 6 bases at J, with 16 bases between the two ends. CDR1 PRHDT and CDR2 FYEKMQ come from the germline V gene (reference sequence). There are 13 residues in the CDR3. The CDR3 DNA is TGTGCCAGCACCCTCACTGGGTTGCTCGAGCAGTACTTC. It yields the protein CASTLTGLLEQYF.

This clone is a singleton in its sample. The rearrangement links TRBV7-3 to TRBJ2-5; no reliable D call. Germline CDR1 SGHTA, CDR2 FQGTGA. The CDR3 has 15 residues. The ends were cut back, 5 bases at V and 5 bases at J, with 18 bases in the middle. CDR3: CASSADGRIGETQYF. CDR3 DNA: TGTGCCAGCAGCGCGGACGGTCGGATAGGGGAGACCCAGTACTTC.

The V and J genes are TRBV18 and TRBJ2-5; 10 bases are a match to TRBD1. CDR3 length equals 16 residues. The germline V gene has CDR1 KGHSH and CDR2 LQKENI. V shed 5 bases and J 1 base; nucleotides not matched to a gene: 7. This CDR3 is CASSMGQGNGQETQYF. The DNA of the CDR3 is TGTGCCAGCTCAATGGGACAGGGGAATGGCCAAGAGACCCAGTACTTC.

V gene TRBV6-6 combines with J gene TRBJ2-7; 8 bases line up with TRBD1. Trimming took 7 bases from V and 0 from J; bases not matched to a gene: 8. CDR1 and CDR2 (germline): MNHNY, SVGAGI (reference sequence). There are 15 residues in the CDR3. The CDR3 region is CASISHGQGSYEQYF. DNA for the CDR3: TGTGCCAGCATCAGCCACGGACAGGGCTCCTACGAGCAGTACTTC.

This chain links TRBV28 with TRBJ2-1; D may be TRBD1 or TRBD2 (6 bases each). The germline V gene encodes CDR1 MDHEN and CDR2 SYDVKM. Trimming stripped 2 bases from V and 10 bases from J, with 15 bases between. The CDR3 loop spans 14 amino acids. This chain's CDR3 is CASSLGGPLGEQFF. CDR3 coding DNA: TGTGCCAGCAGTTTAGGGGGGCCGCTTGGAGAGCAGTTCTTC.

Remarks on this clone: A single base is all that separates this from a far larger clone, so a read error is likely. CDR3 sequence reads: CASKYEKLFF. The DNA of the CDR3 is TGTGCCAGCAAGTATGAAAAACTGTTTTTT. The chain combines TRBV2 with TRBJ1-4; D remains unclear. This CDR3 is 10 amino acids long. V lost 7 bases and J lost 6, with 3 bases in between. CDR1 and CDR2 (germline): SNHLY, FYNNEI.

V gene TRBV11-2 combines with J gene TRBJ1-1; D is perhaps TRBD1 (5 bases). The CDR3 runs to 15 residues. V was clipped by 5 bases and J by 0 bases, with 13 bases between them. Germline values: CDR1 SGHAT, CDR2 FQNNGV. The CDR3 DNA follows: TGTGCCAGCAGCCGTTTTGGGGGGATGAACACTGAAGCTTTCTTT. Protein sequence: CASSRFGGMNTEAFF. The whole variable domain, remainder taken from reference TRBV11-2 and TRBJ1-1, is EAGVAQSPRYKIIEKRQSVAFWCNPISGHATLYWYQQILGQGPKLLIQFQNNGVVDDSQLPKDRFSAERLKGVDSTLKIQPAKLEDSAVYLCASSRFGGMNTEAFFGQGTRLTVV.

The chain links TRBV28 to TRBJ1-2; tentative D call: TRBD1 (5 bases). CDR1 is MDHEN and CDR2 is SYDVKM in the germline V gene. Trimming stripped 2 bases from V and 3 bases from J, with 7 bases between. The CDR3 contains 13 residues. CDR3: CASSLQGYYGYTF. The CDR3 DNA reads TGTGCCAGCAGTTTACAGGGTTACTATGGCTACACCTTC.

This clone was picked up many times. The chain joins TRBV5-4 to TRBJ2-2; perhaps TRBD1 as D (6 bases). This CDR3 contains 16 residues. The V gene's germline CDR1 is SGHNT and CDR2 YYREEE (reference sequence). V shed 5 bases and J shed 4 bases, with 18 bases lying between them. The CDR3 region is CASSGGRGSFTGELFF. The CDR3 DNA follows: TGTGCCAGCAGTGGGGGCAGGGGAAGTTTCACCGGGGAGCTGTTTTTT.

The gene calls are TRBV5-1 and TRBJ1-5, with TRBD1 identical over 8 bases. The trim removed 3 bases at V and 7 bases at J, leaving 6 bases unmatched. The CDR3 is 14 residues long. The germline CDR1 and CDR2 sequences are SGHRS and YFSETQ. The CDR3 region has the DNA TGCGCCAGCAGCTATGGACAGGGAGAACAGCCCCAGCATTTT. Its protein is CASSYGQGEQPQHF.

The chain is built from TRBV5-1 and TRBJ2-5; 9 bases agree with TRBD1. This CDR3 comprises 13 residues. Germline loops: CDR1 SGHRS, CDR2 YFSETQ. J gave up 5 bases and V 6 bases, and 5 bases lay outside the gene matches. The CDR3 sequence is CASTRDREETQYF. For the CDR3, the DNA is TGCGCCAGCACGCGGGACAGGGAGGAGACCCAGTACTTC.

This chain joins TRBV10-3 and TRBJ1-1, with D possibly matching TRBD1 (5 bases). CDR3 size: 15 residues. Germline V gene data show CDR1 as ENHRY and CDR2 as SYGVKD. Trimming removed 2 bases from V and 4 bases from J, with 14 bases in between. This CDR3 reads CAISERPGSGTEAFF. For the CDR3, the DNA is TGTGCCATCAGTGAGAGGCCAGGGTCGGGCACTGAAGCTTTCTTT.

This clone was seen just once. The junction does not match germline at one end; this may be a read error. This chain links TRBV30 with TRBJ2-7; the match to TRBD1 covers 7 bases. The CDR3 covers 12 residues. Germline V gene sequence: CDR1 GTSNPN, CDR2 SVGIG (reference sequence). The CDR3 nucleotides read TGTGCCTGGAGTCAATATGGGACAGACCTCAGGTTC. It encodes CAWSQYGTDLRF.

This clone was counted a few times. The chain's CDR3 is CASRSGTGGQETQYF. In DNA form, the CDR3 reads TGTGCCAGCAGGAGTGGGACAGGGGGGCAAGAGACCCAGTACTTC. The chain has TRBV11-2 and TRBJ2-5, with 11 bases that match TRBD1. In germline, CDR1 is SGHAT, CDR2 FQNNGV. This CDR3 comprises 15 residues. Trimming cost V 6 bases and J 2 bases; bases outside gene matches: 5. Together with reference TRBV11-2 and TRBJ2-5, the CDR3 gives the full variable domain: EAGVAQSPRYKIIEKRQSVAFWCNPISGHATLYWYQQILGQGPKLLIQFQNNGVVDDSQLPKDRFSAERLKGVDSTLKIQPAKLEDSAVYLCASRSGTGGQETQYFGPGTRLLVL.

The chain joins TRBV7-2 to TRBJ1-2; D is undetermined. This CDR3 spans 16 amino acids. Trimming stripped 7 bases from V and 0 bases from J, with 18 bases between. Germline-derived CDR1 and CDR2 are SGHTA and FQGNSA. The CDR3 region is CASTPRVGRANYGYTF. The CDR3 nucleotides are TGTGCCAGCACCCCTCGGGTTGGTAGGGCTAACTATGGCTACACCTTC.

This rearrangement joins TRBV9 to TRBJ2-2, with 13 bases fitting TRBD2. Germline CDR1 reads SGDLS; CDR2 reads YYNGEE. Trimming cost V 3 bases and J 0 bases; bases outside gene matches: 11. CDR3 length equals 20 residues. CDR3 region: CASSARAGLAGAPNTGELFF. The CDR3 region has the DNA TGTGCCAGCAGCGCGAGGGCCGGACTAGCGGGGGCCCCGAACACCGGGGAGCTGTTTTTT.

This clone was picked up a small number of times. This chain connects TRBV5-4 to TRBJ1-2; D is possibly TRBD1 (6 bases). The CDR3 totals 16 residues. Germline V gene lookup returns CDR1 SGHNT and CDR2 YYREEE (reference sequence). Trimming left V 4 bases short and J 2 bases short, with 18 bases between. This chain's CDR3 is CASSGGAGGPNYGYTF. CDR3 in DNA: TGTGCCAGCAGCGGGGGTGCTGGGGGGCCGAACTATGGCTACACCTTC. The entire variable domain, with the rest obtained from reference TRBV5-4 and TRBJ1-2, is as follows: ETGVTQSPTHLIKTRGQQVTLRCSSQSGHNTVSWYQQALGQGPQFIFQYYREEENGRGNFPPRFSGLQFPNYSSELNVNALELDDSALYLCASSGGAGGPNYGYTFGSGTRLTVV.

This clone was detected only a few times. The V gene is TRBV30, the J gene TRBJ1-1, with D possibly TRBD1 on 5 matching bases. CDR1 GTSNPN and CDR2 SVGIG come from the germline V gene (reference sequence). Trimming shortened V by 3 bases and J by 0 bases, and 14 bases separated the two germline ends. This CDR3 spans 15 amino acids. CDR3 region: CAWSHRGSLNTEAFF. The CDR3, as DNA: TGTGCCTGGAGCCATAGGGGCAGCTTGAACACTGAAGCTTTCTTT.

The rearrangement links TRBV6-1 to TRBJ2-7; D possibly corresponds to TRBD2 (6 bases). This CDR3 has 15 amino acids. Trimming shortened V by 1 base and J by 2 bases, and 12 bases separated the two germline ends. Per the germline V gene, CDR1 is MNHNS and CDR2 is SASEGT. The CDR3 DNA sequence: TGTGCCAGCAGTGAAGGTGGCGGGGATCCCTACGAGCAGTACTTC. This encodes CASSEGGGDPYEQYF.

The chain combines TRBV5-1 with TRBJ2-1; the D is unclear. Germline CDR1 is SGHRS and CDR2 is YFSETQ. V shed 0 bases and J shed 1 base, with 8 bases lying between them. This CDR3 contains 15 residues. DNA of the CDR3: TGCGCCAGCAGCTTGGAACGGATATCCTACAATGAGCAGTTCTTC. Protein: CASSLERISYNEQFF.